These T cell receptor beta chains were read from a single sample in a study of T cells in localized non-small cell lung cancer. Profiled with immunoSEQ multiplex PCR; TCRdb holds only in-frame clones, not every one. Of about 16,000 clones in the sample, 90% were seen once. The material was peripheral blood mononuclear cells, obtained before any cancer treatment. The receptors were gathered from a woman aged 40-75 years with stage III lung adenocarcinoma. Each CDR3 is given with its conserved first and last residue. D genes are given only for firm matches. Size values are once, few and many counts, or a class for expanded clones, and some rows have none.

clone_size,j_call,v_call,d_call,cdr3_nt,cdr3_aa
NA,TRBJ1-3,TRBV5-1,NA,TGCGCCAGCAGCTTGGGACAGTCTGGAAACACCATATATTTT,CASSLGQSGNTIYF
NA,TRBJ2-7,TRBV11-2,NA,TGTGCCAGCAGCTTAGATGGGCAGGGCGAGCAGTACTTC,CASSLDGQGEQYF
NA,TRBJ1-2,TRBV6-1,TRBD1,TGTGCCAGCAGTGACTTTCCCGGGACAGGGGACTATGGCTACACCTTC,CASSDFPGTGDYGYTF
NA,TRBJ2-5,TRBV27,TRBD2,TGTGCCAGCAGTAACCCTGGGACTAGCGCAAAAGAGACCCAGTACTTC,CASSNPGTSAKETQYF
NA,TRBJ2-1,TRBV18,TRBD2,TGTGCCAGCTCACCTCTGACTAGCGGGAGTTCCTACAATGAGCAGTTCTTC,CASSPLTSGSSYNEQFF
NA,TRBJ1-4,TRBV7-9,NA,TGTGCCAGCAGCTTAGCAGGCGTCGAGGAAAAACTGTTTTTT,CASSLAGVEEKLFF
NA,TRBJ1-1,TRBV19,NA,TGTGCCAGTAGTATAGATCAGTGGGGTGAAGCTTTCTTT,CASSIDQWGEAFF
NA,TRBJ2-7,TRBV6-5,NA,TGTGCCAGCAGTTACACTTCTTTAGGCCCCCGCGAGCAGTACTTC,CASSYTSLGPREQYF
NA,TRBJ2-3,TRBV2,NA,TGTGCCAGCAGTCTATCGTCAGGGGGGCCAGATACGCAGTATTTT,CASSLSSGGPDTQYF
NA,TRBJ1-2,TRBV28,TRBD1,TGTGCCAGCAGTCCCAAGACAGGGAGGGGCTACACCTTC,CASSPKTGRGYTF
NA,TRBJ2-6,TRBV6-1,NA,TGTGCCAGCAGTGTTTTAGGGGCTGGGGCCAACGTCCTGACTTTC,CASSVLGAGANVLTF
NA,TRBJ2-3,TRBV6-6,NA,TGTGCCAGCATGAAGGGCGGGTCTAGCACAGATACGCAGTATTTT,CASMKGGSSTDTQYF
NA,TRBJ2-1,TRBV20-1,NA,TGCAGTGCTAGAGAAGGAAGGGAGTTCTTC,CSAREGREFF
NA,TRBJ2-3,TRBV2,NA,TGTGCCAGCAGTGAAGGTCAGCCTGGGGATACGCAGTATTTT,CASSEGQPGDTQYF
NA,TRBJ2-3,TRBV2,NA,TGTGCCAGCAGTTTAAGCACAGATACGCAGTATTTT,CASSLSTDTQYF
few,TRBJ2-7,TRBV5-4,NA,TGTGCCAGCAGCAGTAGACAGGATCCCTACGAGCAGTACTTC,CASSSRQDPYEQYF
NA,TRBJ1-6,TRBV19,NA,TGTGCCAGTAGCCTTCAGAGCTCCTATAATTCACCCCTCCACTTT,CASSLQSSYNSPLHF
NA,TRBJ1-5,TRBV6-1,NA,TGTGCCAGCAGTGAGGAGCCCCAGCATTTT,CASSEEPQHF
few,TRBJ2-7,TRBV6-5,TRBD1,TGTGCCTCGGCGCGGGACAGGGGGCGTTGGGAGCAGTACTTC,CASARDRGRWEQYF
NA,TRBJ2-6,TRBV7-1,NA,TGTGCCAGCAGCGGTCCTAGAGGACAAAGTCGGGCCAACGTCCTGACTTTC,CASSGPRGQSRANVLTF
NA,TRBJ2-2,TRBV11-2,TRBD1,TGTGCCAGCAGCCGCAGGACAGGGGCGAACACCGGGGAGCTGTTTTTT,CASSRRTGANTGELFF
NA,TRBJ1-2,TRBV19,TRBD1,TGTGCCAGTAGTATATCCCAGGGGGCCCTGGGAGGCTACACCTTC,CASSISQGALGGYTF
NA,TRBJ1-6,TRBV7-2,TRBD1,TGTGCCAGCAGCTTAGCGGGGACAGGGAATAATTCACCCCTCCACTTT,CASSLAGTGNNSPLHF
few,TRBJ1-3,TRBV29-1,NA,TGCAGCGTTGAGGAGGGCGCCGCTGGAAACACCATATATTTT,CSVEEGAAGNTIYF
NA,TRBJ2-6,TRBV14,NA,TGTGCCAGCAGCCTTCTGTCCTCTGGGGCCAACGTCCTGACTTTC,CASSLLSSGANVLTF
NA,TRBJ2-1,TRBV18,TRBD1,TGTGCCAGCTCACCGGACAGGGGGTACAATGAGCAGTTCTTC,CASSPDRGYNEQFF
NA,TRBJ1-5,TRBV28,NA,TGTGCCAGCAGTTTATACGGCAGCAATCAGCCCCAGCATTTT,CASSLYGSNQPQHF
NA,TRBJ2-3,TRBV28,NA,TGTGCCAGCAGCCGGGACATGGTAAGAGGTGCTGATACGCAGTATTTT,CASSRDMVRGADTQYF
NA,TRBJ2-7,TRBV4-1,TRBD1,TGCGCCAGCAGCCAATTGTATCGGACAGGGGAGAACGAGCAGTACTTC,CASSQLYRTGENEQYF
NA,TRBJ1-2,TRBV6-1,NA,TGTGCCAGCAGTGCGGGACCCTATTATTCTGGCTACACCTTC,CASSAGPYYSGYTF
NA,TRBJ2-7,TRBV30,NA,TGTGCCTGGAGAGCCGCGGGGGCAACCTACGAGCAGTACTTC,CAWRAAGATYEQYF
NA,TRBJ1-4,TRBV27,NA,TGTGCCAGCAGTTGGGGTCCTAATGAAAAACTGTTTTTT,CASSWGPNEKLFF
NA,TRBJ2-7,TRBV7-2,NA,TGTGCCAGCAGCTCGTCGGCCTACGAGCAGTACTTC,CASSSSAYEQYF
NA,TRBJ2-7,TRBV7-9,TRBD1,TGTGCCAGCAGCTCCGGACAGGGTCCCTACGAGCAGTACTTC,CASSSGQGPYEQYF
once,TRBJ2-3,TRBV5-4,NA,TGTGCCAGCAGCCTGTGGGGCGGGACCGCGCAGTATTTT,CASSLWGGTAQYF
NA,TRBJ2-3,TRBV7-2,NA,TGTGCCAGCAGCTTAGCTCGGGGAGATACGCAGTATTTT,CASSLARGDTQYF
NA,TRBJ2-1,TRBV5-6,NA,TGTGCCAGCAGTTACCCTAGGTATGGTTACAATGAGCAGTTCTTC,CASSYPRYGYNEQFF
NA,TRBJ2-5,TRBV28,TRBD2,TGTGCCAGCAGTCTCGGACTAGCGGGAGGATCCTCAGAGACCCAGTACTTC,CASSLGLAGGSSETQYF
NA,TRBJ2-3,TRBV4-3,TRBD2,TGCGCCAGCGGGCCGGGGGGGCCGGCGGATACGCAGTATTTT,CASGPGGPADTQYF
NA,TRBJ1-1,TRBV11-3,NA,TGTGCCAGCCGGTCCCCTAGAGAGGGCACTGAAGCTTTCTTT,CASRSPREGTEAFF
NA,TRBJ2-5,TRBV27,NA,TGTGCCAGCAGTTTTCGCGGGGAGACCCAGTACTTC,CASSFRGETQYF
NA,TRBJ2-3,TRBV5-1,NA,TGCGCCAGCAGCTTCGAAGTGAGAACGGGTGATACGCAGTATTTT,CASSFEVRTGDTQYF
NA,TRBJ2-7,TRBV5-4,TRBD2,TGTGCCAGCAGCTCTTCTAGCGGGAGTCCCTACGAGCAGTACTTC,CASSSSSGSPYEQYF
NA,TRBJ1-1,TRBV29-1,NA,TGCAGCGTTGAATCCATTATGGGGGGTAACACTGAAGCTTTCTTT,CSVESIMGGNTEAFF
once,TRBJ1-5,TRBV12-2,NA,NA,CASRPVGSGTNDQPQHF
NA,TRBJ2-1,TRBV11-3,NA,TGTGCCAGCAGCCCCTCCAGGGGGGTGGGAGATGAGCAGTTCTTC,CASSPSRGVGDEQFF
once,TRBJ2-5,TRBV18,TRBD1,TGTGCCAGCTCACCCGGGACAGGGACCATTGGCGGGGAGACCCAGTACTTC,CASSPGTGTIGGETQYF
NA,TRBJ1-2,TRBV4-3,NA,TGCGCCAGCAGCCAAGATATTTCTGCTAACTATGGCTACACCTTC,CASSQDISANYGYTF
NA,TRBJ2-7,TRBV5-1,NA,TGCGCCAGCAGCTTGTCGCCACAGTACTCCTACGAGCAGTACTTC,CASSLSPQYSYEQYF
NA,TRBJ1-5,TRBV6-6,TRBD1,TGTGCCAGCAACGCAGGGGGTTGGGGGAATCAGCCCCAGCATTTT,CASNAGGWGNQPQHF
NA,TRBJ1-3,TRBV19,NA,TGTGCCAGTAGTCCTTTACCCGGGCCTGGGAACACCATATATTTT,CASSPLPGPGNTIYF